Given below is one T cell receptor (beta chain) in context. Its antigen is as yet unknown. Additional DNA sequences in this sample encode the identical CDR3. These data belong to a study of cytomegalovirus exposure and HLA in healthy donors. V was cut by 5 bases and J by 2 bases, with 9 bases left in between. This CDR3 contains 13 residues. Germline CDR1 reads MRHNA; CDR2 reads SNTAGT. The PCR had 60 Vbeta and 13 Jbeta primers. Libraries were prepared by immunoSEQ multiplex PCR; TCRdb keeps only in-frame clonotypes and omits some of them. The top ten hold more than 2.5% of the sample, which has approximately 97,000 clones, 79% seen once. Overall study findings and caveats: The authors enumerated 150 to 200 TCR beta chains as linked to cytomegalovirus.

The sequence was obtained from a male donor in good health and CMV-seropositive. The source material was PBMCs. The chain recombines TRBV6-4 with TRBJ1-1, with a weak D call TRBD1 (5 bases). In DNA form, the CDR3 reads TGTGCCAGCAGTACCAGGGCTAACACTGAAGCTTTCTTT. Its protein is CASSTRANTEAFF.